Sequencing of this T cell receptor (beta chain) was carried out in a study of shared clonotypes between healthy human individuals (dated by TCRdb to between 2020 and 2021). About the study as a whole: The cohort comprised a couple of women and a few men aged 18 to 49 years. Different laboratories and diverse techniques were used to prepare libraries and sequence TCR repertoires, to increase sequencing depth and limit assay-specific biases. To estimate repertoire size and how much clonotypes are shared between individuals, the study performed deep sequencing of blood TCR repertoires from a few healthy adults. Between about 0.94 and 8.9 billion PBMCs per donor were obtained by leukapheresis. Per donor, three plates each were used for CD4 naive and CD4 memory, two for CD8 naive, and one for CD8 memory. What the authors observed across the whole study: Incomplete sequencing was indicated by rarefaction of sorted-subset datasets, despite the large sequencing depth. Higher generation probabilities were observed for clonotypes shared by all four sorted-subset donors than for non-shared clonotypes. Sampling was restricted to blood, and TCR repertoires in tissue are likely to differ from TCR repertoires in blood. The small number of donors limited the genetic and exposure-history diversity represented. Based on pairwise subsampling, the degree of clonotype sharing among donors was expected to be affected by sequencing depth. Estimated clonotype richness was generally larger for naive than for memory subsets. Sharing across a few donors was observed for about 5% of naive CD4, over 3% of naive CD8, 2% to 2.5% of memory CD4, and around 0.42% of memory CD8 clonotypes.

Using the deep immunoSEQ assay, TCR CDR3 regions were amplified from genomic DNA by multiplex PCR. Extracted genomic DNA from each cell subset was spread evenly across all wells of several immunoSEQ 96-well plates, with each plate serving as a replicate. For sorted subsets, roughly 0.2 ug genomic DNA, equal to 25,000 to 35,000 T cell genomes, was loaded into each replicate PCR. Purified libraries were measured with a Qubit 3.0 fluorometer, size-checked on a Bioanalyzer 2100, and measured again with the KAPA Library Quantification kit. Every immunoSEQ 96-well plate was sequenced on a separate single-read 150-cycle Illumina NextSeq 550 flow cell. Processing in the source paper ran as follows. Because the immunoSEQ output held only junctional sequences and lacked quality scores, the filtering could not match the filtering applied to full-length reads. To assign V/J genes and CDR3, sequences were annotated against IMGT germline references using PyIR, a Python wrapper for IgBLAST v1.9. Reads with weak V/J assignments (E-value above 1e-6), missing CDR3, stop codons, out-of-frame junctions, or ambiguous translated residues were removed. A V3J clonotype was defined by an identical inferred V gene, J gene, and CDR3 amino acid sequence. Percentage overlap between repertoires was computed as shared unique clonotypes divided by the size of the smaller repertoire. Richness of each repertoire was evaluated using RTK rarefaction, the Chao1 estimator, and Recon v2.1 estimates of unobserved clonotypes. For all TCRbeta clonotypes obtained by the gDNA method from four donors, generation probabilities were computed with OLGA. Not all clones reach the TCRdb copy of this immuneACCESS table, which keeps in-frame sequences only. Checked studies attribute under half of the gap to unresolved V genes and leave the rest unexplained. V, J and clone size derive from that table, while D and trimming were established from the DNA sequence. This sample is represented by about 1.1 million clones; about 80% of them were singletons. Of the sample, approximately 0.5% is held by the ten largest clones.

The donors were healthy, HIV-negative adults who had no recently reported acute infections or vaccinations. Only Caucasian adults living in Nashville, Tennessee, USA were represented among the donors. Magnetic negative selection was used to enrich CD4+ T cells, after which naive cells were positively selected on CD45RA and the negative fraction became the memory subset. Blood was obtained by leukapheresis, after which PBMCs were separated by Ficoll-Histopaque density gradient centrifugation and cryopreserved in liquid nitrogen vapor phase. Purity and quantity of every magnetically sorted T cell population were checked by analytical flow cytometry. From each sorted fraction, genomic DNA was isolated and quantified by UV absorbance on a Nanodrop 2000c. Of note for this clone: Its antigen remains unidentified. No much larger clone is present one base from it, and per-base qualities are unavailable.

Source material: memory CD4+ T cells from PBMCs. The sample's cell subset or site label is to be understood as: CD45RA-negative fraction. The sequence was obtained from a man aged 18 to 29 in good health. Some clones in this sample may be carry-over from other donors' samples.

The sequenced DNA is TGCGCCAGCAGTCAATCGGGACTCTCCTTCGAGACCCAGTACTTC. This translates into CASSQSGLSFETQYF. The V and J genes are TRBV23-1 and TRBJ2-5, and TRBD2 may be the D gene, going by 6 matching bases. TRBV23-1 is an ORF, with its function uncertain. The trim is 0 bases for V and 5 bases for J, with a gap of 13 bases between the germline ends. Including cysteine and phenylalanine, the CDR3 has 15 amino acids. CDR3 DNA is the only sequence kept; it has 45 bases, read in frame from the first base.